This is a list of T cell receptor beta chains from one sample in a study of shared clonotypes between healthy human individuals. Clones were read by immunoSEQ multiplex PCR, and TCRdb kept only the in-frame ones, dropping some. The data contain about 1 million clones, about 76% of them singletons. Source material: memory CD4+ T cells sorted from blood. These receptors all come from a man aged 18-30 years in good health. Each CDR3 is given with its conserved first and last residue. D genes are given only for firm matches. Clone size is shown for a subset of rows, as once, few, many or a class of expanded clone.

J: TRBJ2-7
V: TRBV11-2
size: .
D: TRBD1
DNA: TGTGCCAGCAGCTGGGGACAGGTCTACGAGCAGTACTTC
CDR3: CASSWGQVYEQYF

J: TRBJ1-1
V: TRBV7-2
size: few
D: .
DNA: TGTGCCAGCAGCTTACTTTACATGAACACTGAAGCTTTCTTT
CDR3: CASSLLYMNTEAFF

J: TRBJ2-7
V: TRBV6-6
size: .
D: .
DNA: TGTGCCAGCAGTTACCCACAGGGCGTACAGTACTTC
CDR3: CASSYPQGVQYF

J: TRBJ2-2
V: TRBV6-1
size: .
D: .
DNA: TGTGCCAGCAGCCCTAGAAGCGGGGAGCTGTTTTTT
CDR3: CASSPRSGELFF

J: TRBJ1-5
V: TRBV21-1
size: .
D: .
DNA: TGTGCCAGCAGCAATGGAATCGGGGGGCTTGGAGATCAGCCCCAGCATTTT
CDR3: CASSNGIGGLGDQPQHF

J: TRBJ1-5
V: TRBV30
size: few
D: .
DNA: TGTGCCTGGAGTGTAGGAGGGGCTAGCAATCAGCCCCAGCATTTT
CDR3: CAWSVGGASNQPQHF

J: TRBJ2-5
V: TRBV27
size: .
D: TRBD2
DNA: TGTGCCAGCAGTTTATGGCTAGCGGGAGCCCTTAGTATGGAGACCCAGTACTTC
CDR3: CASSLWLAGALSMETQYF

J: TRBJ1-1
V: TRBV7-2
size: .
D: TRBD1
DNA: TGTGCCAGCAGCGTTACAGGGGGAGGGGGCCGAATCAACACTGAAGCTTTCTTT
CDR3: CASSVTGGGGRINTEAFF

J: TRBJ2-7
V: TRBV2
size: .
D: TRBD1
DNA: TGTGCCAGCGGGTCGGGACAGAAAATCTACGAGCAGTACTTC
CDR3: CASGSGQKIYEQYF

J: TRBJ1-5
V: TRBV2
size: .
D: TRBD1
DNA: TGTGCCAGCAGTGAACAGGGGGGCCTAGGCAATCAGCCCCAGCATTTT
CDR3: CASSEQGGLGNQPQHF

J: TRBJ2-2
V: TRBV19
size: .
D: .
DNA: TGTGCCAGTAGCGGGGGCGCCCGGGGGACGAACACCGGGGAGCTGTTTTTT
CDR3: CASSGGARGTNTGELFF

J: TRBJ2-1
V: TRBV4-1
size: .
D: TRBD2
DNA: TGCGCCAGCAGCCGAAGCGGGGGCGGGGCGGGGTACAATGAGCAGTTCTTC
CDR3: CASSRSGGGAGYNEQFF

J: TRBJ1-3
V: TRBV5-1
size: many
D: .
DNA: TGCGCCAGCAGCCCTGAGGGCCTCTCTGGAAACACCATATATTTT
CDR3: CASSPEGLSGNTIYF

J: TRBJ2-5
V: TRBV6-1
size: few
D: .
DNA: TGTGCCAGCAGGCGAAGGGGGGACCAAGAGACCCAGTACTTC
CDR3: CASRRRGDQETQYF

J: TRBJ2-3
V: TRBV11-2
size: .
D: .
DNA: TGTGCCAGCAGCTGGGGGGCTAGGGGAACTAGCACAGATACGCAGTATTTT
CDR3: CASSWGARGTSTDTQYF

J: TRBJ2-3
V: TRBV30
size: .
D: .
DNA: TGTGCCTGGAGTGCGAAGGGCACAGATACGCAGTATTTT
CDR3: CAWSAKGTDTQYF

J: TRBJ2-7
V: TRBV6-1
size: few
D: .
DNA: TGTGCCAGCAGTGAATTCGGGTACGAGCAGTACTTC
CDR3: CASSEFGYEQYF

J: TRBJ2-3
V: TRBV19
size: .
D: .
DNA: TGTGCCAGTAGTGTCAGGGATTTGGGCACAGATACGCAGTATTTT
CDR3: CASSVRDLGTDTQYF

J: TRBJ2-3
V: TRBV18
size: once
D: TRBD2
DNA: TGTGCCAGCTCACCTCCGGGACTAGCGGGGGCGCGAACAGATACGCAGTATTTT
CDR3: CASSPPGLAGARTDTQYF

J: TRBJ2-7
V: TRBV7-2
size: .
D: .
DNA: TGTGCCAGCAGCACCCGGGGCCGCGAGCAGTACTTC
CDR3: CASSTRGREQYF

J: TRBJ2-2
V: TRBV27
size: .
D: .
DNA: TGTGCCAGCAGTTTATCTATACAGGTGAACACCGGGGAGCTGTTTTTT
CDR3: CASSLSIQVNTGELFF

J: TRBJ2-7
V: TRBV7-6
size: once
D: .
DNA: TGTGCCAGCAGCTTGAGGTCGGTGGGGTACGAGCAGTACTTC
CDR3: CASSLRSVGYEQYF

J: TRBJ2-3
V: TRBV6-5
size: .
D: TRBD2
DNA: TGTGCCAGCAGTTCCGGGACTAGCGGGAGTAATACGCAGTATTTT
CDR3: CASSSGTSGSNTQYF

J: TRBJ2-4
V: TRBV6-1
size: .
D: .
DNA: TGTGCCAGCAGTGAAGGAAAGGGAACATGGAACATTCAGTACTTC
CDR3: CASSEGKGTWNIQYF

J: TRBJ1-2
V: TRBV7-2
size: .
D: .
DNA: TGTGCCAGCAGCACGGAGGGCTATGGCTACACCTTC
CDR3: CASSTEGYGYTF

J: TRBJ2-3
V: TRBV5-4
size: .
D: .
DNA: TGTGCCAGCAGCTGGGGCCCCGATACGCAGTATTTT
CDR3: CASSWGPDTQYF

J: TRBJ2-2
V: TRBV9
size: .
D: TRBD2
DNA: TGTGCCAGCAGCGTCCTAGCGGGGGCCAACACCGGGGAGCTGTTTTTT
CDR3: CASSVLAGANTGELFF

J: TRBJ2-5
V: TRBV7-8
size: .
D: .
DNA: TGTGCCAGCAGCTTATCTTGGCTAGCTTGGAAGACCCAGTACTTC
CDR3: CASSLSWLAWKTQYF

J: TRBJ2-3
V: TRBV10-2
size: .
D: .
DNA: TGCGCCAGCAGTGCCGGCGGCCAGTCGGTGCAGTATTTT
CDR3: CASSAGGQSVQYF

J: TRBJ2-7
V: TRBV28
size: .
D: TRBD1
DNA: TGTGCCAGCAGTTCCCAGGGACAGGCGAGCTACGAGCAGTACTTC
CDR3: CASSSQGQASYEQYF

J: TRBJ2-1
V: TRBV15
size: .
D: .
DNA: TGTGCCACCAGCAACGACAGGCTATACAATGAGCAGTTCTTC
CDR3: CATSNDRLYNEQFF

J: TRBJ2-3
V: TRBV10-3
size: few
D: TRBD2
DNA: TGTGCCACCGGGGGTGGGAGGGAAGATACGCAGTATTTT
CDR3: CATGGGREDTQYF

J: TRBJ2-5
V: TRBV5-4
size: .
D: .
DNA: TGTGCCAGCAGCTTCCCTCCATCCCCAGGAGCCACTTCAGAGACCCAGTACTTC
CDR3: CASSFPPSPGATSETQYF

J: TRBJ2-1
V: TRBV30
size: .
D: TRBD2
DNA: TGTGCCTGGAGTGTATTGGCTAGCGGGCCTAGGGAGCAGTTCTTC
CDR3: CAWSVLASGPREQFF

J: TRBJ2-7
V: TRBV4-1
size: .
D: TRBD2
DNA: TGCGCCAGCACCCGGGAGCGGGGATCCTACGAGCAGTACTTC
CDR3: CASTRERGSYEQYF

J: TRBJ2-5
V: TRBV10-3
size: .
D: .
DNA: TGTGCCATCAGTCAGAGAGGGGAGACCCAGTACTTC
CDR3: CAISQRGETQYF

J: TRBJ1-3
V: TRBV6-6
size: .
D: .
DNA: TGTGCCAGCAGTTACGGAATTGAAAATGGAAACACCATATATTTT
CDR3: CASSYGIENGNTIYF

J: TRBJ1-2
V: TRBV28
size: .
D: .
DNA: TGTGCCAGCAGCCCGCGTAACTATGGCTACACCTTC
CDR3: CASSPRNYGYTF

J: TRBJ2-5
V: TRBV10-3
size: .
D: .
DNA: TGTGCCATCAGCCCCGCGGGACAAGAGACCCAGTACTTC
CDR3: CAISPAGQETQYF

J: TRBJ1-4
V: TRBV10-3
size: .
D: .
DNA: TGTGCCATCAGTGAGTCAATATTTCCAACTAATGAAAAACTGTTTTTT
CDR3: CAISESIFPTNEKLFF

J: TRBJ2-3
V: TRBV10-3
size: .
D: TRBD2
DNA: TGTGCCACTCGGTCGAGCGGGGGAGACCTTAGCACAGATACGCAGTATTTT
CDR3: CATRSSGGDLSTDTQYF

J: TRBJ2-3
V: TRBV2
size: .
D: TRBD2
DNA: TGTGCCAGCAGTGATTTGGGGACTAGCGGTAGCACAGATACGCAGTATTTT
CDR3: CASSDLGTSGSTDTQYF

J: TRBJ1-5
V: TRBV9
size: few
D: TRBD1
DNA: TGTGCCAGCAGCTTCGGACAGGGTATTCAGCCCCAGCATTTT
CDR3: CASSFGQGIQPQHF

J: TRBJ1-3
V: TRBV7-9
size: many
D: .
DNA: TGTGCCAGCAGCAAGACTGGCTCTGGAAACACCATATATTTT
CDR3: CASSKTGSGNTIYF

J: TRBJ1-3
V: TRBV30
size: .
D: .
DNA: TGTGCCTGTAACGTCCCGGGACGAGGAAACACCATATATTTT
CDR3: CACNVPGRGNTIYF

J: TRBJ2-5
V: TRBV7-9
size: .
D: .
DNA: TGTGCCAGCAGCCACTCCAAAACAGGGCTTTTACAAGAGACCCAGTACTTC
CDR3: CASSHSKTGLLQETQYF

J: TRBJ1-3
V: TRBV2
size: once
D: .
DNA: TGTGCCAGCGGTGAATGGGGCACCATATATTTT
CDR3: CASGEWGTIYF

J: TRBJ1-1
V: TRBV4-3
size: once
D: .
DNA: TGCGCCAGCAGCCAAGATCTGGCGGCGAACACTGAAGCTTTCTTT
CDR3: CASSQDLAANTEAFF

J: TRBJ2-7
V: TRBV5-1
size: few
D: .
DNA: TGCGCCAGCAGGGGCCCACAGGGAGGCGAGCAGTACTTC
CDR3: CASRGPQGGEQYF

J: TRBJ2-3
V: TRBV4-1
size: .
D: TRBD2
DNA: TGCGCCAGCAGCCAAGAACCAGCGGGAGGGCCTGGGGCGGATACGCAGTATTTT
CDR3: CASSQEPAGGPGADTQYF

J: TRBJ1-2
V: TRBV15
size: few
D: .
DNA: TGTGCCACCAGCAGAGGTGGCAGCTTAAACTATGGCTACACCTTC
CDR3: CATSRGGSLNYGYTF

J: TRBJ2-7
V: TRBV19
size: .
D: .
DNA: TGTGCCAGTAGTATAGCGGCGTCCTCAAGCTCCTACGAGCAGTACTTC
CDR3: CASSIAASSSSYEQYF

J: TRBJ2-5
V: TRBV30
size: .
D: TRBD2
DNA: TGTGCCGTAGCCGGGGCTAGCGGGACAGAGACCCAGTACTTC
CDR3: CAVAGASGTETQYF